This T cell receptor (beta chain) originates from a study of T cells in localized non-small cell lung cancer. Study-wide results and caveats: In the blood, greater T cell density corresponded to longer overall survival. It was uninvolved adjacent lung that showed the highest T cell clonality, exceeding tumor. For the top 100 tumor clones, a median approximately 59 also appeared in adjacent lung.

Generated by immunoSEQ multiplex PCR, the TCRdb table keeps only in-frame clones and is missing some. This sample has 75,000 to 90,000 clones, with 80% to 90% found just once. Remarks on this clone: Its antigen is still unknown.

The V and J ends lost 4 bases and 6 bases respectively, with 13 bases between them. This CDR3 comprises 14 residues. Germline V gene sequence: CDR1 MNHEY, CDR2 SMNVEV (reference sequence). This sequence originates from a man aged 40-75 years with stage I lung adenocarcinoma. The starting material was peripheral blood, obtained before any cancer treatment. The V gene is TRBV27, the J gene TRBJ1-5; unclear D gene. The CDR3: CASSSHLQGQPQHF. The CDR3 nucleotides are TGTGCCAGCAGTTCACATCTTCAAGGTCAGCCCCAGCATTTT.